This TCR beta chain was identified in a study of cytomegalovirus exposure and HLA in healthy donors. Every donor was a healthy person donating bone marrow. The CDR3 is 12 amino acids. Trimming took 6 bases from V and 4 from J; bases not matched to a gene: 2. The germline gives CDR1 MDHEN, CDR2 SYDVKM. PCR used 60 Vbeta primers and 13 Jbeta primers. Clones were read by immunoSEQ multiplex PCR, and TCRdb kept only the in-frame ones, dropping some. Found here are around 300,000 clones, around four fifths of them singletons; the top ten hold 2%. This clonotype was obtained from a woman aged 35 to 49 in good health and CMV-seropositive. The rearrangement links TRBV28 to TRBJ1-2, with 7 bases matching TRBD1. The sample was PBMCs. The CDR3 sequence is CASSRDSYGYTF. DNA for the CDR3: TGTGCCAGCAGCCGGGACAGCTATGGCTACACCTTC.